This TCR beta chain was identified during a study of spatial heterogeneity in lung cancer. Whole-study findings and limits: Mutation tallies in tumors tracked expanded intratumoral alpha and beta TCR counts.

On this clonotype: The antigen is not known.

Time point of the sample: sample taken at primary tumor resection. TCRdb re-analysed the 5' RACE reads in MiXCR, keeping a single row per CDR3 protein. The sample contains 6,000 or so distinct CDR3 sequences, 15% to 20% of which appear only once. Germline trimming cut 6 bases from V and 7 bases from J; bases unmatched to any gene: 13. Germline V gene sequence: CDR1 MDHEN, CDR2 SYDVKM. The CDR3 length is 16 residues. This material consisted of lung tumor tissue, taken at surgery. The gene calls are TRBV28 and TRBJ2-2, with 8 bases that match TRBD1. The TCR sequence derives from a male donor with early-stage non-small cell lung cancer. CDR3 amino acids: CASSLPPRGHGGELFF. The DNA for the CDR3 is TGTGCCAGCAGCTTACCTCCCAGGGGGCATGGCGGGGAGCTGTTTTTT.